These 17 T cell receptor beta chains share one sample of origin, sequenced in a study of tumor and adjacent non-tumor tissue in lung cancer. This sample's RNA came from whole unsorted tissue. The library came from three nested PCR rounds adapted from ARM-PCR protocols. MiXCR, run by TCRdb on the multiplex PCR reads, gives a single entry per CDR3 protein. The data contain about 70,000 distinct CDR3 sequences, approximately 73% of them singletons. Source material: lung tumor tissue. These receptors all stem from a man aged 60-69 years with non-small cell lung cancer.

A note on this clonotype: Likely a read error: the CDR3 ends without its conserved phenylalanine or tryptophan. V is TRBV20-1 and J is TRBJ2-3; 7 bases match TRBD1. The V gene end was trimmed by 7 bases and the J gene end by 2 bases; junction bases not matched to a gene: 6. Per the germline V gene, CDR1 is DFQATT and CDR2 is SNEGSKA (reference sequence). The CDR3 spans 13 residues. Here the CDR3 reads CSERGQLTDTQYV. In DNA, the CDR3 is TGCAGTGAACGGGGACAGCTCACAGATACGCAGTATGTT.

As concerns this clonotype: A much larger clone is a single base away; this may be a read error. CDR3 coding DNA: TGTACCAGCAGTTTAAGGACAGGGAGCAACTTCGATGAGCAGTTCTTC. It yields the protein CTSSLRTGSNFDEQFF. The rearrangement uses TRBV28 and TRBJ2-1; 8 nucleotides agree with TRBD1. This CDR3 region has 16 residues. In germline, CDR1 is MDHEN, CDR2 SYDVKM.

With regard to this clonotype: A single base separates this from a much larger clone, so it may be a read error. The genes are TRBV30 and TRBJ1-1; D is ambiguous. Germline loops: CDR1 GTSNPN, CDR2 SVGIG (reference sequence). The CDR3 is 15 residues long. This chain's CDR3 is CVWETRTGMNTEAFF. The CDR3, as DNA: TGTGTCTGGGAGACCCGAACGGGTATGAACACTGAAGCTTTCTTT.

Remarks on this clonotype: A much more abundant neighbour one base away suggests this may be a read error. V usage is TRBV5-1 and J usage is TRBJ2-1; possibly TRBD2 for D (6 bases). Germline V CDR1 and CDR2: SGHRS, YFSETQ. Trimming stripped 0 bases from V and 8 bases from J, with 15 bases between. The length of the CDR3 is 15 residues. The CDR3 bases are TGCGCCAGCAGCTTGGACGCCGGGGGAAGGTATGAGCAGTTCTTC. Its translation is CASSLDAGGRYEQFF.

This clonotype was detected only once. The chain recombines TRBV6-5 with TRBJ1-1; TRBD1 might be the D (5 bases). This CDR3 is built from 15 residues. Germline CDR1 and CDR2: MNHEY and SVGAGI. This CDR3 is CTSCYSRRGGTEAFF. CDR3 in DNA: TGTACTAGCTGTTACTCGAGAAGGGGAGGAACTGAAGCTTTCTTT.

The rearrangement uses TRBV6-2 or TRBV6-3 and TRBJ2-4; TRBD1 might be the D (5 bases). Germline loops: CDR1 MNHEY, CDR2 SVGEGT. V was cut by 10 bases and J by 0 bases, with 19 bases left in between. The CDR3 runs to 16 residues. In DNA form, the CDR3 reads TGTGCCAACATTCCCCTTCAGGGCGGAGCCAAAAACATTCAGTACTTC. This translates into CANIPLQGGAKNIQYF.

V is TRBV11-2 and J is TRBJ2-7, with unresolved D. This CDR3 region has 12 residues. V lost 4 bases and J 3 bases, leaving 7 bases between the germline ends. Per germline, CDR1 SGHAT and CDR2 FQNNGV. This chain's CDR3 is CASSSYGYEQYF. Here the CDR3 DNA reads TGTGCCAGCAGCTCATACGGCTACGAGCAGTACTTC.

This clonotype qualifies as medium-sized. The chain uses TRBV5-4 and TRBJ2-1; possible D gene TRBD2, 6 bases. The CDR3 is made up of 14 amino acids. Germline values: CDR1 SGHNT, CDR2 YYREEE (reference sequence). V was cut by 3 bases and J by 7 bases, with 14 bases left in between. The CDR3 loop is CASSWRDWGNEQFF. CDR3 nucleotide sequence: TGTGCCAGCAGCTGGCGGGACTGGGGGAATGAGCAGTTCTTC.

The chain couples TRBV11-2 to TRBJ1-6; D call uncertain. Per the germline V gene, CDR1 is SGHAT and CDR2 is FQNNGV. The CDR3 covers 14 residues. Trimming left V 2 bases short and J 17 bases short, with 19 bases between. CDR3 coding DNA: TGTGCCAGCAGCTTACGGGCTCTTAATTCACCATTCCACTTT. It specifies CASSLRALNSPFHF.

The chain uses TRBV12-3 or TRBV12-4 and TRBJ2-7; tentatively, D is TRBD1 or TRBD2 (5 bases each). Trimming removed 9 bases at V and 0 bases at J, with 18 bases between. This CDR3 is built from 15 residues. The CDR3 is CARSHRDPGSYEQYF. The DNA for the CDR3 is TGTGCCAGGAGTCATCGGGACCCAGGCTCCTACGAGCAGTACTTC.

This clonotype was observed a few times. A read error is possible here, since a much larger clone lies one base away. The rearrangement uses TRBV20-1 and TRBJ1-1, with D tentatively TRBD1 (5 bases). The CDR3 spans 13 residues. Germline V gene data show CDR1 as DFQATT and CDR2 as SNEGSKA (reference sequence). V was trimmed by 7 bases and J by 0 bases, leaving 12 bases between them. The DNA of the CDR3 is TGCAGTGTGCCGGGACGGTTGAACACTGAAGCTTTCTTT. Translating it yields CSVPGRLNTEAFF.

This clonotype was seen only a few times. V and J are TRBV19 and TRBJ2-3; D possibly matches TRBD1 or TRBD2 (5 bases each). V shed 9 bases and J shed 0 bases, with 7 bases lying between them. The CDR3 totals 12 residues. Germline CDR1 and CDR2: LNHDA and SQIVND (reference sequence). The CDR3 protein is CASEGSTDTQYF. The CDR3 coding sequence is TGTGCCAGCGAGGGGAGCACAGATACGCAGTATTTT.

A note on this clonotype: The junction shows a germline mismatch at one end, possibly a read error. CDR3 residues: CASSLLGGKTIYF. CDR3 nucleotides: TGTGCCAGCAGCCTGCTTGGAGGAAAGACCATATATTTT. The chain combines TRBV13 with TRBJ1-3; D unclear. The length of the CDR3 is 13 residues. Per the germline V gene, CDR1 is PRHDT and CDR2 is FYEKMQ (reference sequence).

This clonotype was detected only a few times. The V gene is TRBV20-1, the J gene TRBJ2-7, with 8 bases that match TRBD1. CDR1 and CDR2 from the germline V gene are DFQATT and SNEGSKA (reference sequence). CDR3 length: 12 amino acids. V lost 7 bases to trimming and J lost 5 bases; unmatched junction nucleotides: 7. The CDR3 DNA follows: TGCAGTGTGGGGGACAGGCCCGACGAGCAGTACTTC. It specifies CSVGDRPDEQYF.

Remarks on this clonotype: The conserved phenylalanine or tryptophan normally closing the CDR3 is absent here, so this likely arose from a read error. V and J are TRBV29-1 and TRBJ2-7; perhaps TRBD2 as D (5 bases). CDR3 length: 11 amino acids. Germline V lookup: CDR1 SQVTM, CDR2 ANQGSEA. The CDR3 protein is CSVRGDYEQYL. In nucleotides, the CDR3 is TGTAGCGTTCGTGGCGACTACGAGCAGTACTTA.

This clonotype is categorized as medium-sized. The genes are TRBV6-1 and TRBJ2-7; D possibly corresponds to TRBD1 (6 bases). V lost 4 bases and J lost 3, with 7 bases in between. CDR1 and CDR2 from the germline V gene are MNHNS and SASEGT. The CDR3 extends over 12 amino acids. The CDR3 DNA sequence: TGTGCCAGCAGTGGGGACAACTACGAGCAGTACTTC. Translated: CASSGDNYEQYF.

With regard to this clonotype: A junction end diverges from the germline sequence, so it may reflect a read error. This chain connects TRBV29-1 to TRBJ1-4; D unclear. The CDR3 is 13 residues long. Germline V gene lookup returns CDR1 SQVTM and CDR2 ANQGSEA. The CDR3 protein is CSAQSGTNVKLFF. The DNA of the CDR3 is TGCAGCGCACAAAGCGGTACTAATGTAAAACTGTTTTTT.